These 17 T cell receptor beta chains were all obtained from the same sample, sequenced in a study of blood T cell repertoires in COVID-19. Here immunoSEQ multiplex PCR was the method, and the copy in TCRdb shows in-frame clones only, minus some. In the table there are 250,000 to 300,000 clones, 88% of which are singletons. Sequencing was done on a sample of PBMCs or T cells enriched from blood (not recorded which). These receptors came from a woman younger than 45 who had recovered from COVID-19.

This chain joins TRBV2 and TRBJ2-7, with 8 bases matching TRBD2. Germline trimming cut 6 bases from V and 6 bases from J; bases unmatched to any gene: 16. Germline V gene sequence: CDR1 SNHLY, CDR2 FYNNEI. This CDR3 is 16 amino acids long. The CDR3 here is CASRESGRRDRREQYF. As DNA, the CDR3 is TGTGCCAGCAGGGAGAGCGGGAGAAGAGATCGGCGCGAGCAGTACTTC.

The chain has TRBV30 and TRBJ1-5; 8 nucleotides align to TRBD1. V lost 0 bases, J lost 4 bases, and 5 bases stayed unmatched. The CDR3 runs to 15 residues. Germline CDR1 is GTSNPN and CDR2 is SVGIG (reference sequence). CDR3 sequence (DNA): TGTGCCTGGAGTGTAGGAGACAGGGGTAATCAGCCCCAGCATTTT. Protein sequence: CAWSVGDRGNQPQHF.

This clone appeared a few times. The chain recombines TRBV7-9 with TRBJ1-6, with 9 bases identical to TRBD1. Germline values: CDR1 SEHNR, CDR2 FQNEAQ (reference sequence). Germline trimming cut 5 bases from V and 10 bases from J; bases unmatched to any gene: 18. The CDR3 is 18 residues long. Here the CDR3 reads CASSATSPGTGSSSPLHF. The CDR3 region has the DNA TGTGCCAGCAGCGCCACAAGTCCCGGGACAGGGTCTAGCTCACCCCTCCACTTT.

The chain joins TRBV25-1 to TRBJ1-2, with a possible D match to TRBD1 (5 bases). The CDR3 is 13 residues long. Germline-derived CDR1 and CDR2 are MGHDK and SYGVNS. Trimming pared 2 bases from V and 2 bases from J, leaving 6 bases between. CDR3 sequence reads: CASSEGGNYGYTF. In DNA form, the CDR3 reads TGTGCCAGCAGTGAAGGGGGGAACTATGGCTACACCTTC.

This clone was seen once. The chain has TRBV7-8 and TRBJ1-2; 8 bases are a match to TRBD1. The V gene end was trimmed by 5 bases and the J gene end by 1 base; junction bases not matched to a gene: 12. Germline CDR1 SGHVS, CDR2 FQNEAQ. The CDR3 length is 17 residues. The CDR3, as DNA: TGTGCCAGCAGCGCGGACAGGGCAAAGCCTTTTAACTATGGCTACACCTTC. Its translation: CASSADRAKPFNYGYTF. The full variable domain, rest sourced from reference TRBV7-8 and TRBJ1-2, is GAGVSQSPRYKVAKRGQDVALRCDPISGHVSLFWYQQALGQGPEFLTYFQNEAQLDKSGLPSDRFFAERPEGSVSTLKIQRTQQEDSAVYLCASSADRAKPFNYGYTFGSGTRLTVV.

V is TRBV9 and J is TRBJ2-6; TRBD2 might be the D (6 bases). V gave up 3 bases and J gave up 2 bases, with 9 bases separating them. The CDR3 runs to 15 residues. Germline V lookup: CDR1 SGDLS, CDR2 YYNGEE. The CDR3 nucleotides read TGTGCCAGCAGCGAGGGAGGAACTGGGGCCAACGTCCTGACTTTC. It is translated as CASSEGGTGANVLTF. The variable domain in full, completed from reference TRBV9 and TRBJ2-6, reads DSGVTQTPKHLITATGQRVTLRCSPRSGDLSVYWYQQSLDQGLQFLIQYYNGEERAKGNILERFSAQQFPDLHSELNLSSLELGDSALYFCASSEGGTGANVLTFGAGSRLTVL.

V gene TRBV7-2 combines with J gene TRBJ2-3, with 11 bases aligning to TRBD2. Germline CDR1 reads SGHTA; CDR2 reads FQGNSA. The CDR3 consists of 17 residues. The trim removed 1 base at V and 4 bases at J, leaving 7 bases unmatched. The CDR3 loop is CASSLVGSGRGADTQYF. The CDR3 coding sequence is TGTGCCAGCAGCTTAGTTGGTAGCGGGAGGGGGGCAGATACGCAGTATTTT.

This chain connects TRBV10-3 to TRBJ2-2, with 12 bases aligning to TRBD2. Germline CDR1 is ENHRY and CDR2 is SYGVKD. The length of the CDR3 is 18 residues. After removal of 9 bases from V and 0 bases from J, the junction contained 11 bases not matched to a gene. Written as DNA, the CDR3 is TGTGCCATGGCTACGACTAGCGGGGGCCTCACGAACACCGGGGAGCTGTTTTTT. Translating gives CAMATTSGGLTNTGELFF.

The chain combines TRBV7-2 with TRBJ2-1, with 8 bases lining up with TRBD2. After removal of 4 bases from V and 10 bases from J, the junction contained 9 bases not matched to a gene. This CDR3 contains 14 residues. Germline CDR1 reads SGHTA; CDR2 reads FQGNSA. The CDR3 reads CASSSGTRVQEQFF. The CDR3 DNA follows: TGTGCCAGCAGCTCCGGGACTAGAGTTCAGGAGCAGTTCTTC. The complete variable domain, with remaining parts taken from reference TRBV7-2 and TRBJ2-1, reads GAGVSQSPSNKVTEKGKDVELRCDPISGHTALYWYRQSLGQGLEFLIYFQGNSAPDKSGLPSDRFSAERTGGSVSTLTIQRTQQEDSAVYLCASSSGTRVQEQFFGPGTRLTVL.

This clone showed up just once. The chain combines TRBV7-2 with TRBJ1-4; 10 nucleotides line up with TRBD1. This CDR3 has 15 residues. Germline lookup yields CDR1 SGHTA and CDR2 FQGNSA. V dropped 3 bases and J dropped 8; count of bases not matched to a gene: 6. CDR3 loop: CASSLGDRGWEKLFF. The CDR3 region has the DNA TGTGCCAGCAGCTTGGGGGACAGGGGTTGGGAAAAACTGTTTTTT.

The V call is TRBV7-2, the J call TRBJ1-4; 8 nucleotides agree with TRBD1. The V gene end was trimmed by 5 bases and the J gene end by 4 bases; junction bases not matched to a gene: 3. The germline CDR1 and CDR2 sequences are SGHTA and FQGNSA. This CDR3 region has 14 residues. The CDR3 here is CASSRDRSNEKLFF. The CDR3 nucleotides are TGTGCCAGCAGCCGGGACAGGAGTAATGAAAAACTGTTTTTT.

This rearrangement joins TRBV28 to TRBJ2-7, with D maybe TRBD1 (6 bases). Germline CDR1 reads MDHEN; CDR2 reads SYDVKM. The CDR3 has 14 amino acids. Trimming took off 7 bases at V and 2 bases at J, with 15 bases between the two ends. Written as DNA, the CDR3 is TGTGCCAGCACCCAGGGACAATCTACCTACGAGCAGTACTTC. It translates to CASTQGQSTYEQYF.

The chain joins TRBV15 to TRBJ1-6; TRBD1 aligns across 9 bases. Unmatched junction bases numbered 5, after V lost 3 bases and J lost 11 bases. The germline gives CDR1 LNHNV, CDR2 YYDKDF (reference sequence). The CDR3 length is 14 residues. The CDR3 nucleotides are TGTGCCACCAGCAGGACAGGGGGTGTGGCACCCCTCCACTTT. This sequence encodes CATSRTGGVAPLHF.

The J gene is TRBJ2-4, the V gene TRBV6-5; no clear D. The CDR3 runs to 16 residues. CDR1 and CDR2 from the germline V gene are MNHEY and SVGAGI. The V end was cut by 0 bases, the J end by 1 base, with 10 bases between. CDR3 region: CASSYSIPTAKNIQYF. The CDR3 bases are TGTGCCAGCAGTTACTCGATTCCTACGGCCAAAAACATTCAGTACTTC.

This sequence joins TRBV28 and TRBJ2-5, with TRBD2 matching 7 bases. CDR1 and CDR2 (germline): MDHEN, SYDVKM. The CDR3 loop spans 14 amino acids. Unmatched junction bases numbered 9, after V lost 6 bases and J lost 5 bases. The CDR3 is CASRFGGEWETQYF. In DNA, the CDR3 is TGTGCCAGCAGGTTTGGGGGGGAGTGGGAGACCCAGTACTTC.

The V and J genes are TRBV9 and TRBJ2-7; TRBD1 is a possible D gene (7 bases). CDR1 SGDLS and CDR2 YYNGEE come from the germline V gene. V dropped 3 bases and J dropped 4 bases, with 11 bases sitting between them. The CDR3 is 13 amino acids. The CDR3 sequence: CASSATGRYEQYF. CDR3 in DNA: TGTGCCAGCAGCGCGACAGGGAGGTACGAGCAGTACTTC.

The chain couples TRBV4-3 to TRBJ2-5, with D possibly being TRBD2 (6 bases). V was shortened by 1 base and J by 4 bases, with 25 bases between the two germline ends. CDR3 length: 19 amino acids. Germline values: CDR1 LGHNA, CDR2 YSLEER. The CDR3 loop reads CASSQAFYRGASIGETQYF. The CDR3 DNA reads TGCGCCAGCAGCCAAGCTTTCTATCGCGGGGCATCTATAGGAGAGACCCAGTACTTC.